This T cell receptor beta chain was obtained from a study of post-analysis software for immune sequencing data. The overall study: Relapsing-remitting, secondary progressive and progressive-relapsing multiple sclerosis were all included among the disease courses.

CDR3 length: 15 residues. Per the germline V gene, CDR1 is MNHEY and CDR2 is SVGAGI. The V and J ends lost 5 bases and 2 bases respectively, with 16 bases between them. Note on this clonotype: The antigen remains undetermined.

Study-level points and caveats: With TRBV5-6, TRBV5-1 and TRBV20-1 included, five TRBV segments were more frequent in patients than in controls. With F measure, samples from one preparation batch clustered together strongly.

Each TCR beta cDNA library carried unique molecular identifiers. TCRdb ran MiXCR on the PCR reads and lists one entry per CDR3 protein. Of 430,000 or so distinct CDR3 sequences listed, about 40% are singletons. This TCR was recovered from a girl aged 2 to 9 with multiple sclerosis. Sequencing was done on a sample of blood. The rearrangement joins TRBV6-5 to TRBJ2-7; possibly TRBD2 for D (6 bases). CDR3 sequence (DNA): TGTGCCAGCAGTGGAAACCGGGACTCCACCTACGAGCAGTACTTC. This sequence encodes CASSGNRDSTYEQYF.